This TCR beta chain appears in the sequencing data of a study of T-cell memory formation after mild COVID-19. Findings and limits, study-wide: Clones that shrank (day 15 to 85) were balanced CD4/CD8, whereas later expanders leaned CD4+.

Of note for this clonotype: Its specificity is not known.

One entry per CDR3 protein, called by TCRdb with MiXCR from the 5' RACE reads. The sample consists of 150,000 to 200,000 distinct CDR3 sequences, roughly 10% of them appearing once. The clonotype comes from a man aged 18 to 29 who had mild COVID-19 (a few samples of this study predate the infection). Cell type and time point are not known. Sequencing was carried out using PBMCs or a T cell subset sorted from them (not recorded which).

CDR3 bases: TGCGCCAGCAGCCAACCCGGGGCACCCAGCTCCTACAATGAGCAGTTCTTC. This gives the protein CASSQPGAPSSYNEQFF. This chain uses TRBV4-3 with TRBJ2-1, with D perhaps matching TRBD1 or TRBD2 (5 bases each). V lost 2 bases to trimming and J lost 0 bases, with 14 bases between them. From germline, CDR1 is LGHNA and CDR2 YSLEER. The CDR3 is 17 residues long.